Presented here are 18 T cell receptor beta chains from one specimen sequenced in a study of cytotoxic CD8 clonotypes in ibrutinib-treated CLL. The protocol was immunoSEQ multiplex PCR, while the TCRdb copy is restricted to in-frame clones and leaves out a portion. The data show 200,000 to 250,000 clones, approximately 70% seen once. Material: PBMCs, obtained after 12 months of ibrutinib treatment. The receptors shown here come from a human donor with chronic lymphocytic leukemia.

V and J are TRBV5-1 and TRBJ2-1; D might be TRBD1 or TRBD2, each matching 6 bases. V lost 0 bases to trimming and J lost 0 bases, with 13 bases between them. The CDR3 covers 17 residues. The germline V gene has CDR1 SGHRS and CDR2 YFSETQ. CDR3 residues: CASSLVGGPSSYNEQFF. CDR3 coding DNA: TGCGCCAGCAGCTTGGTGGGGGGCCCGAGCTCCTACAATGAGCAGTTCTTC.

The sample holds a few counts of this clone. The V call is TRBV14, the J call TRBJ2-1; D ambiguous. The ends were cut back, 7 bases at V and 6 bases at J, with 7 bases in the middle. Germline V gene sequence: CDR1 SGHDN, CDR2 FVKESK. The CDR3 totals 11 residues. The CDR3 DNA follows: TGTGCCAGCATTGTCCCCAATGAGCAGTTCTTC. It translates to CASIVPNEQFF. Variable domain in full (rest from reference TRBV14 and TRBJ2-1): EAGVTQFPSHSVIEKGQTVTLRCDPISGHDNLYWYRRVMGKEIKFLLHFVKESKQDESGMPNNRFLAERTGGTYSTLKVQPAELEDSGVYFCASIVPNEQFFGPGTRLTVL.

The rearrangement uses TRBV6-5 and TRBJ1-6; unclear D gene. Trimming pared 0 bases from V and 9 bases from J, leaving 12 bases between. The CDR3 has 15 residues. CDR1 is MNHEY and CDR2 is SVGAGI in the germline V gene. CDR3 in DNA: TGTGCCAGCAGTTACTCGAGCGCCATAGGTTCACCCCTCCACTTT. It is translated as CASSYSSAIGSPLHF.

This chain joins TRBV6-6 and TRBJ2-1; no clear D gene. The CDR3 runs 13 residues. V was clipped by 3 bases and J by 7 bases, with 10 bases between them. The germline CDR1 and CDR2 sequences are MNHNY and SVGAGI (reference sequence). The CDR3 DNA reads TGTGCCAGCAGTTATATTAGCTCGAATGAGCAGTTCTTC. Residues: CASSYISSNEQFF.

This chain joins TRBV5-1 and TRBJ1-3; D is perhaps TRBD1 (6 bases). Per the germline V gene, CDR1 is SGHRS and CDR2 is YFSETQ. V was clipped by 1 base and J by 0 bases, with 17 bases between them. The CDR3 covers 18 residues. The CDR3 loop reads CASSLTYGGLSSGNTIYF. CDR3 DNA: TGCGCCAGCAGCTTGACTTATGGGGGCTTAAGCTCTGGAAACACCATATATTTT.

This chain connects TRBV6-6 to TRBJ1-3; 10 nucleotides line up with TRBD1. There are 16 residues in the CDR3. CDR1 is MNHNY, CDR2 SVGAGI, per germline (reference sequence). V lost 3 bases, J lost 2 bases, and 4 bases stayed unmatched. CDR3 coding DNA: TGTGCCAGCAGTTATGCGACAGGGGGCGCTGGAAACACCATATATTTT. Translation gives CASSYATGGAGNTIYF.

The chain combines TRBV27 with TRBJ2-7, with 8 bases that match TRBD1. There are 15 residues in the CDR3. CDR1 MNHEY and CDR2 SMNVEV come from the germline V gene (reference sequence). Germline trimming cut 2 bases from V and 1 base from J; bases unmatched to any gene: 4. The CDR3 coding sequence is TGTGCCAGCAGTTTACGGACAGGGACTTCCTACGAGCAGTACTTC. Translated: CASSLRTGTSYEQYF.

J is TRBJ1-1 and V is TRBV7-3, with a weak D call TRBD1 (5 bases). With 1 base removed from V and 6 bases from J, the gap between germline ends came to 12 bases. CDR1 SGHTA and CDR2 FQGTGA come from the germline V gene. This CDR3 is 14 amino acids long. The CDR3 region is CASSLMGRESEAFF. In DNA form, the CDR3 reads TGTGCCAGCAGCTTAATGGGCAGGGAGTCTGAAGCTTTCTTT.

This clone appeared a few times. V gene TRBV7-2 combines with J gene TRBJ1-6; tentatively, D is TRBD1 (6 bases). Trimming removed 4 bases at V and 9 bases at J, with 13 bases between. The CDR3 is 14 amino acids. From germline, CDR1 is SGHTA and CDR2 FQGNSA. The CDR3 DNA is TGTGCCAGCAGCTACCGAGACAGGACTTCACCCCTCCACTTT. Encoded protein: CASSYRDRTSPLHF.

The chain recombines TRBV5-1 with TRBJ1-2; unclear D gene. CDR3 length: 13 amino acids. CDR1 is SGHRS and CDR2 is YFSETQ in the germline V gene. With 0 bases removed from V and 6 bases from J, the gap between germline ends came to 9 bases. DNA of the CDR3: TGCGCCAGCAGCTTGGGTCGTGAAAATGGCTACACCTTC. As protein: CASSLGRENGYTF.

DNA of the CDR3: TGTGCCAGCAGCCTTTCTGGACAGGGGGTGTATACAGATACGCAGTATTTT. It translates to CASSLSGQGVYTDTQYF. The chain links TRBV4-2 to TRBJ2-3; 10 nucleotides align to TRBD1. J was trimmed by 3 bases and V by 4 bases; bases with no gene match: 10. This CDR3 comprises 17 residues. Germline CDR1 reads LGHNA; CDR2 reads YNFKEQ.

This clone has just a few counts. The V gene is TRBV5-6, the J gene TRBJ2-7; D is uncertain. The germline V and J ends were trimmed by 0 bases and 2 bases, with 9 bases remaining between them. CDR3 length equals 14 residues. Per the germline V gene, CDR1 is SGHDT and CDR2 is YYEEEE. The CDR3 protein is CASSLALHTYEQYF. DNA for the CDR3: TGTGCCAGCAGCTTGGCCCTGCATACCTACGAGCAGTACTTC.

In this sample, this clone turned up a few times. This chain links TRBV4-2 with TRBJ1-1; D unresolved. V was cut by 0 bases and J by 1 base, with 15 bases left in between. Germline lookup yields CDR1 LGHNA and CDR2 YNFKEQ. The CDR3 runs to 17 residues. This chain's CDR3 is CASSQDLGRTRNTEAFF. CDR3 DNA: TGTGCCAGCAGCCAAGATTTGGGTCGCACAAGGAACACTGAAGCTTTCTTT.

J is TRBJ2-7 and V is TRBV30, with a possible D match to TRBD2 (5 bases). V shed 0 bases and J shed 3 bases, with 12 bases lying between them. Per germline, CDR1 GTSNPN and CDR2 SVGIG (reference sequence). This CDR3 contains 14 residues. In DNA form, the CDR3 reads TGTGCCTGGAGTGTACCCGGGGATGGCTACGAGCAGTACTTC. It encodes CAWSVPGDGYEQYF.

J is TRBJ2-4 and V is TRBV5-1, with D tentatively TRBD1 (6 bases). The CDR3 runs 18 residues. Trimming shortened V by 0 bases and J by 13 bases, and 29 bases separated the two germline ends. Germline values: CDR1 SGHRS, CDR2 YFSETQ. CDR3 DNA: TGCGCCAGCAGCTTGGAAACAGGGACACCGAGGTGGAAGGGGATGCAGTACTTC. Its translation: CASSLETGTPRWKGMQYF.

The rearrangement uses TRBV5-1 and TRBJ2-7; the D gene is possibly TRBD1 (6 bases). Germline values: CDR1 SGHRS, CDR2 YFSETQ. Trimming pared 4 bases from V and 0 bases from J, leaving 11 bases between. CDR3 length equals 14 residues. The CDR3 DNA follows: TGCGCCAGCAGCACTGGACAGAGCTCCTACGAGCAGTACTTC. Its translation is CASSTGQSSYEQYF.

The CDR3 reads CASSLTGAREKLFF. The CDR3 DNA follows: TGTGCCAGCAGTTTAACGGGGGCAAGAGAAAAACTGTTTTTT. V is TRBV28 and J is TRBJ1-4; a weak D match, TRBD1 (6 bases). The CDR3 consists of 14 residues. The V end lost 2 bases, the J end lost 8 bases, and 12 bases lay between the germline ends. CDR1 MDHEN and CDR2 SYDVKM come from the germline V gene.

The V call is TRBV5-1, the J call TRBJ2-7, with 7 bases matching TRBD2. Germline loops: CDR1 SGHRS, CDR2 YFSETQ. V shed 4 bases and J 2 bases; nucleotides not matched to a gene: 6. The CDR3 consists of 14 residues. The CDR3 region has the DNA TGCGCCAGCAGCGAAGCGGGACTCACCTACGAGCAGTACTTC. It is translated as CASSEAGLTYEQYF.